This T cell receptor beta chain was recorded in a study of blood T cell repertoires in COVID-19. Study details: The United States, Italy and Spain supplied acute and convalescent COVID-19 samples. From T cells, B-cell-depleted T cells, or PBMCs came the material, which was cDNA or gDNA.

Authors' methods: Researchers report that nucleated cell counts were estimated from reference gene primer amplification. Libraries were prepared by immunoSEQ multiplex PCR; TCRdb keeps only in-frame clonotypes and omits some of them. V and J calls and clone size are copied from that table; D and trimming were computed from the DNA. The sample has more than 25,000 clones, 90% seen once; the top ten hold over 0.95%. V lost 1 base to trimming and J lost 10 bases; unmatched junction nucleotides: 8. The CDR3 covers 16 residues. Germline CDR1 SGHAT, CDR2 FQNNGV. The V and J genes are TRBV11-2 and TRBJ1-6; 9 bases align to TRBD1. This clonotype was sampled from a man in his 70s with active or convalescent COVID-19. The sequencing sample was made of peripheral blood. CDR3 bases: TGTGCCAGCAGCTTAGGAGGGACAGGGAATTACTCACCCCTCCACTTT. Amino acids: CASSLGGTGNYSPLHF.